The source of this TCR beta chain is a study of blood T cell repertoires in COVID-19. Study-level background: The United States, Italy and Spain were the sources of the acute and convalescent COVID-19 samples. The cDNA or gDNA used as material had been derived from T cells, B-cell-depleted T cells, or PBMCs.

This clone appeared a single time. Between the trimmed V and J ends, which lost 0 bases and 5 bases, there was a span of 19 bases. Looked up from germline, CDR1 is MGHRA and CDR2 is YSYEKL. This CDR3 spans 18 amino acids. The repertoire was sequenced with immunoSEQ multiplex PCR; TCRdb's copy has only in-frame clones and lacks some. In the table there are roughly 100,000 clones, around 80% of which are singletons. The receptor's source is a man in his sixties with active or convalescent COVID-19. What was sequenced was peripheral blood. V usage is TRBV4-1 and J usage is TRBJ2-2, with D possibly TRBD1 on 6 matching bases. CDR3 nucleotide sequence: TGCGCCAGCAGCCAAGATAAAGGTTACAGGGATAGAACCGGGGAGCTGTTTTTT. Translation gives CASSQDKGYRDRTGELFF.